The 4 T cell receptor beta chains listed next were all sequenced from one sample in a study of regulatory T cells in long-lasting Graves disease. Time point in this sample: newly diagnosed GD, antithyroid drugs for less than 3 months. Making the TCR library involved RNA that had been extracted from PBMCs. Combining iRepertoire HTBI primers with Arm-PCR of CDR3 regions, the authors built TCR beta libraries. TCRdb used MiXCR to reprocess the multiplex PCR reads, holding one entry per CDR3 protein. The sample records roughly 380,000 distinct CDR3 sequences, around 16% being singletons. Sequenced here: peripheral blood mononuclear cells (PBMCs), sampled at new diagnosis, from a patient treated with antithyroid drugs. These receptors originate from a female donor with Graves disease.

V is TRBV15 and J is TRBJ2-3; D is undetermined. Germline lookup yields CDR1 LNHNV and CDR2 YYDKDF (reference sequence). The V end lost 5 bases, the J end lost 2 bases, and 11 bases lay between the germline ends. The CDR3 length is 14 residues. The CDR3 bases are TGTGCCACCAGCGCCTCTGGGGACACAGATACGCAGTATTTT. Its translation is CATSASGDTDTQYF.

The sample holds a few counts of this clonotype. The chain employs TRBV6-1 and TRBJ2-1, with 11 bases lining up with TRBD2. This CDR3 spans 16 amino acids. Germline CDR1 and CDR2: MNHNS and SASEGT. Trimming removed 2 bases from V and 4 bases from J; junction bases left unmatched: 4. CDR3 bases: TGTGCCAGCAGTGAACTAGCGGGAGGCGCTTACAATGAGCAGTTCTTC. This encodes CASSELAGGAYNEQFF.

About this clonotype itself: The CDR3 does not end in the conserved phenylalanine or tryptophan, so this is likely a read error. V and J are TRBV10-1 and TRBJ2-3; tentative D call: TRBD2 (7 bases). The length of the CDR3 is 15 residues. V was cut by 6 bases and J by 1 base, with 14 bases left in between. The germline gives CDR1 WNHNN, CDR2 SYGVQD (reference sequence). CDR3 in DNA: TGCGCCAGCAGGGGGGGGGGGGCCCGCACAGATACGCAGTATTCT. Protein product: CASRGGGARTDTQYS.

The chain uses TRBV5-1 and TRBJ2-1; 12 nucleotides match TRBD2. V lost 2 bases to trimming and J lost 7 bases; unmatched junction nucleotides: 4. CDR3 length: 15 amino acids. CDR1 SGHRS and CDR2 YFSETQ come from the germline V gene. The CDR3, as DNA: TGCGCCAGCAGCTTAGGACTAGCGGGAAAAAATGAGCAGTTCTTC. Translation: CASSLGLAGKNEQFF. Drawing the rest from reference TRBV5-1 and TRBJ2-1, the complete variable domain is KAGVTQTPRYLIKTRGQQVTLSCSPISGHRSVSWYQQTPGQGLQFLFEYFSETQRNKGNFPGRFSGRQFSNSRSEMNVSTLELGDSALYLCASSLGLAGKNEQFFGPGTRLTVL.